This T cell receptor (beta chain) derives from a study of blood T cell repertoires in COVID-19. This clone was counted between two and nine times. Trimming took off 5 bases at V and 3 bases at J, with 17 bases between the two ends. Germline loops: CDR1 GTSNPN, CDR2 SVGIG (reference sequence). This CDR3 spans 15 amino acids. Generated by immunoSEQ multiplex PCR, the TCRdb table keeps only in-frame clones and is missing some. The data show about 200,000 clones, 70% to 90% seen once. The receptor was isolated from a woman between 40 and 55 years old who had recovered from COVID-19. The chain uses TRBV30 and TRBJ1-5; D is ambiguous. Source material: peripheral blood. CDR3 coding DNA: TGTGCCTGGGACCCCGGTACGATAGCCAATCAGCCCCAGCATTTT. It is translated as CAWDPGTIANQPQHF.